The clone carrying this T cell receptor beta chain was seen many times. No antigen is known for it. This CDR3 region has 13 residues. Germline V gene data show CDR1 as ENHRY and CDR2 as SYGVKD. The ends were cut back, 4 bases at V and 4 bases at J, with 7 bases in the middle. This record comes from a study of CD8 T cells in ankylosing spondylitis. Each CDR3 protein is one row after TCRdb ran MiXCR on the 5' RACE reads. The sample contains about 140,000 distinct CDR3 sequences, more than 7% of which appear only once. Findings and limits, study-wide: The clones that were linked to disease were reported to be significantly enriched in matched synovial fluid samples from ankylosing spondylitis patients. Seemingly distinctive of ankylosing spondylitis blood was a TCR beta motif formed by eight highly homologous variants.

Material: synovial fluid, either unsorted or a sorted T cell fraction (not recorded which). The TCR originated in a male donor with ankylosing spondylitis. The chain carries TRBV10-3 and TRBJ1-4, with D unresolved. CDR3 protein: CAISAGSNEKLFF. CDR3 in DNA: TGTGCCATCAGTGCCGGGAGTAATGAAAAACTGTTTTTT.